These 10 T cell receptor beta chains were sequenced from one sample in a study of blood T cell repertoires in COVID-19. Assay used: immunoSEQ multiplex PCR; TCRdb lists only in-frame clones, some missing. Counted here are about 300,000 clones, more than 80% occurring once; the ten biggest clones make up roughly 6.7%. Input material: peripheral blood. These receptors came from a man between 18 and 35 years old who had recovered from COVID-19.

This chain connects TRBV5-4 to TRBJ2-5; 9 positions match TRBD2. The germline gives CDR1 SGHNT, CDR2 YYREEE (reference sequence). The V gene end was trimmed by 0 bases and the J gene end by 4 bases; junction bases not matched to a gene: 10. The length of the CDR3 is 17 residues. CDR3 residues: CASSLAVGRGGRETQYF. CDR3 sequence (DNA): TGTGCCAGCAGCTTGGCCGTGGGGCGGGGGGGCCGAGAGACCCAGTACTTC. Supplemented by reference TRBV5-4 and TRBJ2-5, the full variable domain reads ETGVTQSPTHLIKTRGQQVTLRCSSQSGHNTVSWYQQALGQGPQFIFQYYREEENGRGNFPPRFSGLQFPNYSSELNVNALELDDSALYLCASSLAVGRGGRETQYFGPGTRLLVL.

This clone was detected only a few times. The CDR3 sequence is CASKRTVEGTYGYTF. The CDR3 coding sequence is TGTGCCAGTAAAAGGACAGTCGAGGGAACCTATGGCTACACCTTC. V is TRBV19 and J is TRBJ1-2, with D perhaps matching TRBD1 (6 bases). Trimming pared 7 bases from V and 4 bases from J, leaving 19 bases between. Germline V lookup: CDR1 LNHDA, CDR2 SQIVND (reference sequence). This CDR3 has 15 residues.

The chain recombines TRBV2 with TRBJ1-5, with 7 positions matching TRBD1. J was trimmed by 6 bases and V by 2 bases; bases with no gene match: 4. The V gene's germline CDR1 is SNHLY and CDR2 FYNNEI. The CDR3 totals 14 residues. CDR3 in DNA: TGTGCCAGCAGTGAACCGGACAGGAGTCAGCCCCAGCATTTT. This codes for CASSEPDRSQPQHF.

CDR3 in DNA: TGCGCCAGCAGCTTGGGCCAGGGCGGTCCAAATCAGCCCCAGCATTTT. Amino acid sequence: CASSLGQGGPNQPQHF. The chain uses TRBV5-1 and TRBJ1-5, with D possibly matching TRBD1 (5 bases). Germline values: CDR1 SGHRS, CDR2 YFSETQ. This CDR3 is 16 amino acids long. Trimming left V 0 bases short and J 4 bases short, with 14 bases between.

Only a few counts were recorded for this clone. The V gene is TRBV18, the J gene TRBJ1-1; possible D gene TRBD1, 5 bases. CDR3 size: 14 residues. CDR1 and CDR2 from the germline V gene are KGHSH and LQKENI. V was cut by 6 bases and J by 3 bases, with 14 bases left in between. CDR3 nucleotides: TGTGCCAGCTCCTTCGGGGGAAGGGACACTGAAGCTTTCTTT. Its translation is CASSFGGRDTEAFF.

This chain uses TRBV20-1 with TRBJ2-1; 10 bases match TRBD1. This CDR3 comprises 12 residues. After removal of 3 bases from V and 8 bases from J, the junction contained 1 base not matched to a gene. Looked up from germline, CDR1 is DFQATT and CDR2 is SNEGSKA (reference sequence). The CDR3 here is CSASGQGDEQFF. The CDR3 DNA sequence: TGCAGTGCTAGTGGACAGGGGGATGAGCAGTTCTTC.

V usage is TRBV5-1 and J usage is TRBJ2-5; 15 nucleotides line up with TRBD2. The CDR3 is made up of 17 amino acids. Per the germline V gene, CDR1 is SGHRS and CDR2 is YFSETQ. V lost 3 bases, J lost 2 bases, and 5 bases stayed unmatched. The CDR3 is CASSSGTSGGPQETQYF. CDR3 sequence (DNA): TGCGCCAGCAGCTCGGGGACTAGCGGGGGGCCTCAAGAGACCCAGTACTTC.

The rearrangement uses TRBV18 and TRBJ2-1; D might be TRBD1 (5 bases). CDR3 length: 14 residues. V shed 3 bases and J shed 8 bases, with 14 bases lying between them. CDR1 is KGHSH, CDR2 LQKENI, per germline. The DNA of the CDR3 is TGTGCCAGCTCACCCAGAAGGGGCCGGGATGAGCAGTTCTTC. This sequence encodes CASSPRRGRDEQFF. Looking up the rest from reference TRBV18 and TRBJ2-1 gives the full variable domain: NAGVMQNPRHLVRRRGQEARLRCSPMKGHSHVYWYRQLPEEGLKFMVYLQKENIIDESGMPKERFSAEFPKEGPSILRIQQVVRGDSAAYFCASSPRRGRDEQFFGPGTRLTVL.

CDR3 nucleotides: TGCGCCAGCAGCCCAGGACTAGCGTCCTCCTACGAGCAGTACTTC. It translates to CASSPGLASSYEQYF. The chain links TRBV4-1 to TRBJ2-7; 9 positions match TRBD2. The CDR3 has 15 amino acids. The ends lost 4 bases at V and 0 bases at J; junction bases unmatched: 4. Germline values: CDR1 MGHRA, CDR2 YSYEKL.

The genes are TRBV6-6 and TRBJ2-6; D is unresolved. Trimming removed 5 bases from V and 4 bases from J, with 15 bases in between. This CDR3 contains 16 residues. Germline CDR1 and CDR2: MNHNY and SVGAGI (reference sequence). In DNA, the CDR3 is TGTGCCAGCAGTCCCCTGCTAAGCTCGGGGGCCAACGTCCTGACTTTC. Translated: CASSPLLSSGANVLTF.